This T cell receptor (beta chain) was recovered during a study of control samples from healthy donors and cancer patients. Some clones are missing from TCRdb's copy, which holds only in-frame ones; the method was immunoSEQ multiplex PCR. In the table there are about 79,000 clones, under 95% of which are singletons. The V gene lost 5 bases and the J gene lost 3 bases, with 7 bases spanning the gap. In germline, CDR1 is SEHNR, CDR2 FQNEAQ (reference sequence). This CDR3 region has 12 residues. The genes are TRBV7-9 and TRBJ2-5; D is ambiguous. Sequences were obtained from PBMCs. The receptor's source is a middle-aged woman with lung cancer. This CDR3 is CASSPYEETQYF. CDR3 in DNA: TGTGCCAGCAGCCCCTATGAAGAGACCCAGTACTTC. Combining the CDR3 with reference TRBV7-9 and TRBJ2-5 gives the whole variable domain DTGVSQNPRHKITKRGQNVTFRCDPISEHNRLYWYRQTLGQGPEFLTYFQNEAQLEKSRLLSDRFSAERPKGSFSTLEIQRTEQGDSAMYLCASSPYEETQYFGPGTRLLVL.